The 24 T cell receptor beta chains in this list originate from one sample, sequenced in a study of blood T cell repertoires in COVID-19. TCRdb's table, derived via immunoSEQ multiplex PCR, lists solely in-frame clones and lacks some. The sample contains 150,000 or so clones, about 85% of which appear only once. The sample taken for sequencing was PBMCs or T cells enriched from blood (not recorded which). These receptors all stem from a woman in her 40s with acute COVID-19.

This chain joins TRBV19 and TRBJ1-3; the D is unclear. CDR1 is LNHDA and CDR2 is SQIVND in the germline V gene (reference sequence). The CDR3 extends over 15 amino acids. With 7 bases removed from V and 0 bases from J, the gap between germline ends came to 13 bases. For the CDR3, the DNA is TGTGCCAGTATGAGGGATGGGAACTCTGGAAACACCATATATTTT. Encoded protein: CASMRDGNSGNTIYF.

This sequence joins TRBV9 and TRBJ2-1; 12 nucleotides agree with TRBD2. The germline V gene encodes CDR1 SGDLS and CDR2 YYNGEE. J was trimmed by 5 bases and V by 4 bases; bases with no gene match: 4. The CDR3 is 15 amino acids. The CDR3 region has the DNA TGTGCCAGCAGCCCCCGACTAGCGGGAGACAATGAGCAGTTCTTC. This sequence encodes CASSPRLAGDNEQFF.

The V call is TRBV11-2, the J call TRBJ2-5, with 7 bases matching TRBD2. Germline assignment: CDR1 SGHAT and CDR2 FQNNGV. The trim removed 0 bases at V and 4 bases at J, leaving 5 bases unmatched. The CDR3 totals 15 residues. This chain's CDR3 is CASSLDGRGGETQYF. The CDR3 bases are TGTGCCAGCAGCTTAGATGGGAGGGGTGGAGAGACCCAGTACTTC.

This chain joins TRBV7-2 and TRBJ2-7; 10 bases agree with TRBD2. J gave up 7 bases and V 1 base, and 1 base lay outside the gene matches. The germline V gene has CDR1 SGHTA and CDR2 FQGNSA. The CDR3 consists of 13 residues. CDR3 amino acids: CASSLGTSGEQYF. DNA for the CDR3: TGTGCCAGCAGCTTAGGGACTAGCGGAGAGCAGTACTTC.

CDR3 amino acids: CASSPIYTGELFF. CDR3 in DNA: TGTGCCAGCAGCCCTATTTACACCGGGGAGCTGTTTTTT. The chain recombines TRBV11-2 with TRBJ2-2; D remains unclear. The CDR3 sequence is 13 residues long. The germline gives CDR1 SGHAT, CDR2 FQNNGV. The V end was cut by 5 bases, the J end by 3 bases, with 7 bases between. The full variable domain, its missing parts supplied by reference TRBV11-2 and TRBJ2-2, is EAGVAQSPRYKIIEKRQSVAFWCNPISGHATLYWYQQILGQGPKLLIQFQNNGVVDDSQLPKDRFSAERLKGVDSTLKIQPAKLEDSAVYLCASSPIYTGELFFGEGSRLTVL.

V is TRBV15 and J is TRBJ1-3; maybe TRBD1 (6 bases). Germline V CDR1 and CDR2: LNHNV, YYDKDF (reference sequence). This CDR3 spans 15 amino acids. V lost 0 bases and J 3 bases, leaving 9 bases between the germline ends. This CDR3 is CATSRDSGVGNTIYF. The DNA for the CDR3 is TGTGCCACCAGCAGAGATTCAGGGGTTGGAAACACCATATATTTT. Complete variable domain (other parts from reference TRBV15 and TRBJ1-3): DAMVIQNPRYQVTQFGKPVTLSCSQTLNHNVMYWYQQKSSQAPKLLFHYYDKDFNNEADTPDNFQSRRPNTSFCFLDIRSPGLGDTAMYLCATSRDSGVGNTIYFGEGSWLTVV.

In its sample, this clone was seen once. V and J are TRBV5-1 and TRBJ2-1, with a tentative D call TRBD2 (6 bases). The germline V and J ends were trimmed by 2 bases and 9 bases, with 21 bases remaining between them. CDR1 is SGHRS and CDR2 is YFSETQ in the germline V gene. The CDR3 length is 16 residues. In DNA form, the CDR3 reads TGCGCCAGCAGCTTCCTTCGGACTACTAGTTCTGGTGAGCAGTTCTTC. It yields the protein CASSFLRTTSSGEQFF.

In this sample, this clone turned up a few times. The V gene is TRBV27, the J gene TRBJ1-1, with D unclear. The CDR3 is made up of 14 amino acids. The V gene's germline CDR1 is MNHEY and CDR2 SMNVEV (reference sequence). V lost 3 bases to trimming and J lost 1 base, with 9 bases between them. The DNA of the CDR3 is TGTGCCAGCAGTTTTCACGGGAAGAACACTGAAGCTTTCTTT. It is translated as CASSFHGKNTEAFF.

This sequence joins TRBV4-2 and TRBJ1-1; D remains ambiguous. V dropped 0 bases and J dropped 3 bases, with 11 bases sitting between them. Germline CDR1 and CDR2: LGHNA and YNFKEQ. This CDR3 comprises 15 residues. CDR3 DNA: TGTGCCAGCAGCCAAGATACGAGGAGGGACACTGAAGCTTTCTTT. This encodes CASSQDTRRDTEAFF.

The chain carries TRBV21-1 and TRBJ1-1; TRBD1, the table's D call, was not compared with the DNA. TRBV21-1 is given as a pseudogene. CDR3 length: 15 residues. The CDR3 is CASRRGHFMNTEAFF. The CDR3 DNA sequence: TGTGCCAGCAGGAGAGGACACTTCATGAACACTGAAGCTTTCTTT.

CDR3 loop: CASSILAGANNEQFF. CDR3 nucleotides: TGTGCCAGTAGTATATTAGCGGGGGCAAACAATGAGCAGTTCTTC. The rearrangement uses TRBV19 and TRBJ2-1; 9 positions match TRBD2. V lost 2 bases, J lost 5 bases, and 4 bases stayed unmatched. This CDR3 has 15 amino acids. Germline V gene sequence: CDR1 LNHDA, CDR2 SQIVND (reference sequence). The full variable domain, completed using reference TRBV19 and TRBJ2-1, is DGGITQSPKYLFRKEGQNVTLSCEQNLNHDAMYWYRQDPGQGLRLIYYSQIVNDFQKGDIAEGYSVSREKKESFPLTVTSAQKNPTAFYLCASSILAGANNEQFFGPGTRLTVL.

The CDR3: CASSLYDAVYEQYF. DNA for the CDR3: TGTGCCAGCAGTCTATACGACGCGGTCTACGAGCAGTACTTC. The chain has TRBV5-8 and TRBJ2-7, with D unresolved. Trimming shortened V by 5 bases and J by 3 bases, and 15 bases separated the two germline ends. This CDR3 region has 14 residues. CDR1 is SGHTS and CDR2 is YDEGEE in the germline V gene.

The rearrangement links TRBV12-3 or TRBV12-4 to TRBJ2-4, with TRBD2 matching over 7 bases. CDR3 size: 13 residues. The V and J ends lost 5 bases and 9 bases, in that order; junction bases with no gene match: 7. The CDR3 sequence: CASSPGLVGIQYF. The CDR3 DNA sequence: TGTGCCAGCAGTCCCGGACTAGTGGGCATTCAGTACTTC.

The sample holds one count of this clone. The rearrangement links TRBV24-1 to TRBJ1-2; maybe TRBD1 (5 bases). The CDR3 is made up of 13 amino acids. Trimming removed 9 bases at V and 6 bases at J, with 16 bases between. Germline loops: CDR1 KGHDR, CDR2 SFDVKD. The CDR3 reads CATRWRGGDGYTF. Written as DNA, the CDR3 is TGTGCCACCCGGTGGCGCGGGGGGGATGGCTACACCTTC.

The chain employs TRBV29-1 and TRBJ2-1, with D unclear. This CDR3 is built from 13 residues. Germline loops: CDR1 SQVTM, CDR2 ANQGSEA. Trimming took 7 bases from V and 6 from J, leaving 16 bases between them. In nucleotides, the CDR3 is TGCAGCGCCCCCGTAGAGATCGGCAATGAGCAGTTCTTC. Its protein product is CSAPVEIGNEQFF.

Note on this clone: The same CDR3 also results from other DNA sequences found in this sample. The rearrangement joins TRBV12-3 or TRBV12-4 to TRBJ1-1; D gene uncertain. The CDR3 has 13 residues. Trimming removed 3 bases from V and 1 base from J, with 6 bases in between. The CDR3 region is CASSFAGNTEAFF. The DNA for the CDR3 is TGTGCCAGCAGTTTCGCCGGGAACACTGAAGCTTTCTTT.

V and J are TRBV3-1 (or the pseudogene TRBV3-2) and TRBJ1-6; tentatively, D is TRBD1 (5 bases). There are 15 residues in the CDR3. CDR1 is LGHDT and CDR2 is YNNKEL in the germline V gene (reference sequence). Trimming shortened V by 0 bases and J by 7 bases, and 10 bases separated the two germline ends. The CDR3 DNA reads as TGTGCCAGCAGCCAAGATAGGGCAGGGAATTCACCCCTCCACTTT. This codes for CASSQDRAGNSPLHF.

This clone was seen many times. The chain carries TRBV3-1 (or the pseudogene TRBV3-2) and TRBJ2-1; no clear D. The CDR3 has 14 residues. Trimming shortened V by 1 base and J by 12 bases, and 16 bases separated the two germline ends. Germline CDR1 and CDR2: LGHDT and YNNKEL (reference sequence). CDR3 residues: CASSQANGEEGQFF. DNA of the CDR3: TGTGCCAGCAGCCAAGCGAATGGAGAGGAAGGGCAGTTCTTC.

The chain has TRBV6-5 and TRBJ1-1, with 10 nucleotides matching TRBD1. Germline CDR1 is MNHEY and CDR2 is SVGAGI. Trimming cost V 6 bases and J 5 bases; bases outside gene matches: 6. The CDR3 spans 14 residues. The CDR3, as DNA: TGTGCCAGCAGACCCGACAGGGGGCCGACTGAAGCTTTCTTT. This gives the protein CASRPDRGPTEAFF.

CDR3 protein: CASSFDRGMNTEAFF. DNA for the CDR3: TGTGCCAGCAGTTTCGACAGGGGTATGAACACTGAAGCTTTCTTT. J is TRBJ1-1 and V is TRBV27; TRBD1 matches 8 bases. The germline V gene encodes CDR1 MNHEY and CDR2 SMNVEV (reference sequence). The V segment lost 3 bases and the J segment 0 bases; nucleotides outside the gene matches: 3. CDR3 size: 15 residues.

The chain is built from TRBV4-1 and TRBJ2-3; 10 bases agree with TRBD2. The CDR3 is 16 amino acids. V lost 1 base to trimming and J lost 2 bases; unmatched junction nucleotides: 3. CDR1 and CDR2 (germline): MGHRA, YSYEKL. In DNA, the CDR3 is TGCGCCAGCAGCCAAGGACTAGCGGGTCTCACAGATACGCAGTATTTT. Its translation: CASSQGLAGLTDTQYF.

This rearrangement joins TRBV19 to TRBJ1-2; possibly TRBD1 for D (6 bases). The CDR3 runs 14 residues. Germline CDR1 is LNHDA and CDR2 is SQIVND (reference sequence). V lost 3 bases to trimming and J lost 4 bases, with 12 bases between them. The CDR3 nucleotides are TGTGCCAGTAGTATTCGTTCCAGGGGCTATGGCTACACCTTC. Its protein is CASSIRSRGYGYTF.

This chain joins TRBV27 and TRBJ2-3; 9 bases match TRBD2. The junction had 4 bases not matched to a gene; V was cut back by 1 base and J by 8 bases. The CDR3 totals 14 residues. Germline V lookup: CDR1 MNHEY, CDR2 SMNVEV (reference sequence). CDR3 sequence (DNA): TGTGCCAGCAGTTTATTGGGACTAGCCGGTACGCAGTATTTT. Residues: CASSLLGLAGTQYF.

This chain links TRBV7-3 with TRBJ1-3, with D possibly being TRBD1 (5 bases). Trimming pared 3 bases from V and 5 bases from J, leaving 17 bases between. Per the germline V gene, CDR1 is SGHTA and CDR2 is FQGTGA. The CDR3 spans 16 residues. The CDR3 loop is CASSFPGHIYRNTIYF. The CDR3 DNA is TGTGCCAGCAGCTTCCCCGGACATATATACAGAAACACCATATATTTT.